In its sample, the clone carrying this TCR beta chain was seen a few times. This sample stems from a study of OX40 agonist ivuxolimab in advanced cancers. Germline CDR1 is SGHRS and CDR2 is YFSETQ. V lost 4 bases and J lost 4; bases outside the gene matches: 8. The CDR3 totals 14 residues. Generated by immunoSEQ multiplex PCR, the TCRdb table keeps only in-frame clones and is missing some. The sample has over 40,000 clones; about 85% are singletons. Sample: CD4+ or CD8+ T cells sorted from blood, taken in a trial of the OX40 agonist ivuxolimab. This sequence was found in an adult with an advanced solid tumor such as melanoma, head and neck, liver or kidney cancer. The V call is TRBV5-1, the J call TRBJ2-7, with 7 bases lining up with TRBD1. DNA of the CDR3: TGCGCCAGCAGCCTTTCGACAGGGTCTTACGAGCAGTACTTC. Its protein is CASSLSTGSYEQYF.